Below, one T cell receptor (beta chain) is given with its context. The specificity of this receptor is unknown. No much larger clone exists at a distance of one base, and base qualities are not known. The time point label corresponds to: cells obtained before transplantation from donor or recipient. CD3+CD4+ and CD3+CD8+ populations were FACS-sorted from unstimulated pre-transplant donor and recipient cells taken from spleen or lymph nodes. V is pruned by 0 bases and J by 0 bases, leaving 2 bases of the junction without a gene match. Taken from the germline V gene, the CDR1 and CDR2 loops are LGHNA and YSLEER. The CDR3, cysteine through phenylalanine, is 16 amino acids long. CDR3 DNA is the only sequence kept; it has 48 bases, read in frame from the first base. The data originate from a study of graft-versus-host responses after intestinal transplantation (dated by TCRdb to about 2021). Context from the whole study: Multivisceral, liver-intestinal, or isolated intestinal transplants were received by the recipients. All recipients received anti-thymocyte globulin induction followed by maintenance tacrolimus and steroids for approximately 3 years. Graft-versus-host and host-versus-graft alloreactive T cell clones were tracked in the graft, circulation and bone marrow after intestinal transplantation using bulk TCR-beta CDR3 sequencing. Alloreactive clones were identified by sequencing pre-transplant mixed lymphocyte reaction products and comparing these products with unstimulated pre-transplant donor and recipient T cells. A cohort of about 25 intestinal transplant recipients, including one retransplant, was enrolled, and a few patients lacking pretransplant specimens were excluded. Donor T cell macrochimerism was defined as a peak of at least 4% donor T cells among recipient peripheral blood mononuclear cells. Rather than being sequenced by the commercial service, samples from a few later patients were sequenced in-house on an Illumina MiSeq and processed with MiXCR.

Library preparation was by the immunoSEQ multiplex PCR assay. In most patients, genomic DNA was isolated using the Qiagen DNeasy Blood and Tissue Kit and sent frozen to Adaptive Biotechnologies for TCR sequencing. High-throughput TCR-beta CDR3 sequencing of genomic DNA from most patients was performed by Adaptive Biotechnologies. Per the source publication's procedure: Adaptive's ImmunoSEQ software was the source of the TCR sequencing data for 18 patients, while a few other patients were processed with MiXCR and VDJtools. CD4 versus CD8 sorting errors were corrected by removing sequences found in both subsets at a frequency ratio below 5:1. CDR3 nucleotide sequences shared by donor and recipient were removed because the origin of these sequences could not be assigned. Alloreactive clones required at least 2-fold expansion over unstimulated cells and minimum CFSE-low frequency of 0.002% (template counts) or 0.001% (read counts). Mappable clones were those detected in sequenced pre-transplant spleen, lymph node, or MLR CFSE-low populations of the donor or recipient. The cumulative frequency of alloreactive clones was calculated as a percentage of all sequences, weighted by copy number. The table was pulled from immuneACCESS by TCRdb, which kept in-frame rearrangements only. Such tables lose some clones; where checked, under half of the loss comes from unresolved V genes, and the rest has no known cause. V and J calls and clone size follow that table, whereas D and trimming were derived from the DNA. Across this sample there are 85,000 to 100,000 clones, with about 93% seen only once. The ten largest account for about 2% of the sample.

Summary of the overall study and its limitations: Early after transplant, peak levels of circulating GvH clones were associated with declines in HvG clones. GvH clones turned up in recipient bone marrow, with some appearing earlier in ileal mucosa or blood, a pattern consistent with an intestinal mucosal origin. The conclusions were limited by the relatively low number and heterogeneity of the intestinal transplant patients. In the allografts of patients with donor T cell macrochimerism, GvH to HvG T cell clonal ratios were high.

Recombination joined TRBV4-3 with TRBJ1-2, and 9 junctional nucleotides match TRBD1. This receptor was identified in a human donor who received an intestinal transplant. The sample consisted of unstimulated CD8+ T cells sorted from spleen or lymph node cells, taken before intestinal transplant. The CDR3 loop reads CASSQETGGANYGYTF. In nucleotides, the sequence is TGCGCCAGCAGCCAAGAGACAGGGGGAGCTAACTATGGCTACACCTTC.